The 30 T cell receptor beta chains listed next were all sequenced from one sample in a study of CD8+ T cells in alopecia areata (dated by TCRdb to 2017 to 2018). Reading the label with the study, this specimen's treatment or condition is: oral pan-JAK inhibitor, 5-10 mg twice daily. Preparation of the library involved the immunoSEQ multiplex PCR assay. To provide template for TCR sequencing, every sample had RNA extracted and reverse transcribed into cDNA. Imported from immuneACCESS, the table was reduced by TCRdb to in-frame sequences with V and J called. These copies leave out some clones; in studies compared against another copy, an unresolved V gene accounts for under half, and the cause of the remainder is not known. This sample lists approximately 100,000 clones; 50% to 60% were detected once. The top ten constitute around 17% of the sample. The source material was CD8+ T cells sorted from blood, sampled at approximately week 60, from a patient treated with tofacitinib. These TCRs come from a human donor with alopecia areata.

V is TRBV28 and J is TRBJ2-5; D tentatively reads TRBD1 or TRBD2 (5 bases each). Trimming stripped 6 bases from V and 2 bases from J, with 19 bases between. The CDR3 is made up of 16 amino acids. Germline values: CDR1 MDHEN, CDR2 SYDVKM. CDR3 region: CASSSQSGRRQETQYF. The CDR3 bases are TGTGCCAGCAGCTCCCAGTCGGGGCGGAGGCAAGAGACCCAGTACTTC.

V is TRBV20-1 and J is TRBJ2-2, with D uncertain. The CDR3 runs 11 residues. CDR1 and CDR2 from the germline V gene are DFQATT and SNEGSKA (reference sequence). With 1 base removed from V and 6 bases from J, the gap between germline ends came to 3 bases. CDR3 sequence: CSARVAGELFF. CDR3 DNA: TGCAGTGCTAGAGTAGCCGGGGAGCTGTTTTTT.

The chain is built from TRBV5-6 and TRBJ1-1; TRBD1 matches at 10 bases. After removal of 3 bases from V and 5 bases from J, the junction contained 4 bases not matched to a gene. This CDR3 is 14 amino acids long. The germline gives CDR1 SGHDT, CDR2 YYEEEE. CDR3 coding DNA: TGTGCCAGCAGCTCCGGACAGGGGGGGACTGAAGCTTTCTTT. It codes for CASSSGQGGTEAFF.

This clone was detected a few times. The chain carries TRBV9 and TRBJ1-1, with no clear D. The germline CDR1 and CDR2 sequences are SGDLS and YYNGEE. V lost 7 bases and J lost 4, with 11 bases in between. The CDR3 runs 12 residues. CDR3 protein: CASGPVGTEAFF. The CDR3 DNA sequence: TGTGCCAGCGGACCGGTTGGCACTGAAGCTTTCTTT.

This rearrangement joins TRBV7-9 to TRBJ1-1; unclear D gene. This CDR3 spans 12 amino acids. Per germline, CDR1 SEHNR and CDR2 FQNEAQ (reference sequence). V lost 1 base and J lost 4, with 4 bases in between. CDR3 nucleotides: TGTGCCAGCAGCTTAGGTCCCACTGAAGCTTTCTTT. This encodes CASSLGPTEAFF.

The chain couples TRBV6-6 to TRBJ1-5; the D gene is possibly TRBD1 (5 bases). V lost 6 bases and J lost 6, with 12 bases in between. CDR1 is MNHNY, CDR2 SVGAGI, per germline (reference sequence). The CDR3 length is 13 residues. This CDR3 is CASSQGGGQPQHF. For the CDR3, the DNA is TGTGCCAGCAGCCAGGGAGGCGGTCAGCCCCAGCATTTT.

The genes are TRBV5-1 and TRBJ2-5; 10 bases are a match to TRBD1. J was trimmed by 5 bases and V by 3 bases; bases with no gene match: 10. Germline CDR1 is SGHRS and CDR2 is YFSETQ. This CDR3 has 16 residues. CDR3 amino acids: CASSSPGQGGWETQYF. The CDR3 nucleotides read TGCGCCAGCAGCTCTCCCGGACAGGGGGGATGGGAGACCCAGTACTTC.

This chain joins TRBV5-6 and TRBJ2-1; 8 nucleotides align to TRBD2. The germline V gene encodes CDR1 SGHDT and CDR2 YYEEEE. The CDR3 covers 13 residues. J was trimmed by 6 bases and V by 2 bases; bases with no gene match: 1. This CDR3 is CASSFGGANEQFF. CDR3 DNA sequence: TGTGCCAGCAGCTTCGGGGGGGCCAATGAGCAGTTCTTC.

J is TRBJ2-1 and V is TRBV13, with a possible D match to TRBD2 (6 bases). Germline CDR1 PRHDT, CDR2 FYEKMQ (reference sequence). This CDR3 comprises 12 residues. The germline V and J ends were trimmed by 0 bases and 10 bases, with 7 bases remaining between them. The CDR3 is CASSLGRGEQFF. The DNA for the CDR3 is TGTGCCAGCAGCTTAGGCCGGGGGGAGCAGTTCTTC.

The chain uses TRBV14 and TRBJ1-4; no clear D. Germline V gene data show CDR1 as SGHDN and CDR2 as FVKESK. CDR3 size: 15 residues. Between the trimmed V and J ends, which lost 1 base and 3 bases, there was a span of 9 bases. In nucleotides, the CDR3 is TGTGCCAGCAGCCAAGGCGGTACCTCTAATGAAAAACTGTTTTTT. Its translation: CASSQGGTSNEKLFF.

The chain employs TRBV7-6 and TRBJ2-3; 10 bases are shared with TRBD2. Looked up from germline, CDR1 is SGHVS and CDR2 is FNYEAQ. The junction had 5 bases not matched to a gene; V was cut back by 6 bases and J by 2 bases. The CDR3 has 15 residues. CDR3 DNA sequence: TGTGCCAGCAGTGAGCGGGGGGGCCCCACAGATACGCAGTATTTT. Protein sequence: CASSERGGPTDTQYF. The whole variable domain, remainder taken from reference TRBV7-6 and TRBJ2-3, is GAGVSQSPRYKVTKRGQDVALRCDPISGHVSLYWYRQALGQGPEFLTYFNYEAQQDKSGLPNDRFSAERPEGSISTLTIQRTEQRDSAMYRCASSERGGPTDTQYFGPGTRLTVL.

The rearrangement uses TRBV27 and TRBJ1-1; D call uncertain. The CDR3 has 15 amino acids. Germline CDR1 MNHEY, CDR2 SMNVEV (reference sequence). The V end lost 7 bases, the J end lost 4 bases, and 19 bases lay between the germline ends. The CDR3 reads CASTDGPGRGTEAFF. The CDR3 DNA reads TGTGCCAGCACCGACGGGCCAGGAAGAGGCACTGAAGCTTTCTTT.

This clone was picked up a small number of times. The chain combines TRBV14 with TRBJ2-7; 7 bases match TRBD1. CDR3 size: 13 residues. Losses at the gene ends were 4 bases for V and 1 base for J; bases not matched to a gene: 1. Germline V gives CDR1 SGHDN, CDR2 FVKESK. CDR3 sequence reads: CASSPTGSYEQYF. For the CDR3, the DNA is TGTGCCAGCAGCCCGACAGGGTCCTACGAGCAGTACTTC.

DNA for the CDR3: TGCGCCAGCAGCCAGGACGACGGGGGAGGTGAAAAACTGTTTTTT. Translated: CASSQDDGGGEKLFF. V usage is TRBV4-1 and J usage is TRBJ1-4, with D perhaps TRBD1 (5 bases). This CDR3 is built from 15 residues. CDR1 is MGHRA, CDR2 YSYEKL, per germline. Trimming shortened V by 3 bases and J by 7 bases, and 15 bases separated the two germline ends.

This clone was counted a few times. The rearrangement joins TRBV7-9 to TRBJ2-1, with 11 bases identical to TRBD2. J gave up 0 bases and V 3 bases, and 10 bases lay outside the gene matches. The germline V gene encodes CDR1 SEHNR and CDR2 FQNEAQ (reference sequence). The CDR3 length is 19 residues. CDR3 loop: CASSFPTSGAFSSYNEQFF. CDR3 nucleotide sequence: TGTGCCAGCAGCTTCCCGACTAGCGGGGCCTTCAGCTCCTACAATGAGCAGTTCTTC.

J is TRBJ1-1 and V is TRBV9, with D hard to call. The germline CDR1 and CDR2 sequences are SGDLS and YYNGEE. This CDR3 is built from 14 residues. V was pared by 7 bases and J by 1 base, with 14 bases between. The CDR3: CASDPFIQNTEAFF. The CDR3 nucleotides read TGTGCCAGCGATCCATTTATACAGAACACTGAAGCTTTCTTT.

The chain recombines TRBV2 with TRBJ1-2; TRBD1 aligns across 7 bases. Germline trimming cut 9 bases from V and 1 base from J; bases unmatched to any gene: 8. The germline V gene encodes CDR1 SNHLY and CDR2 FYNNEI. This CDR3 spans 14 amino acids. The CDR3 nucleotides are TGTGCCAGGACGACAGGGATGTTTAACTATGGCTACACCTTC. Protein sequence: CARTTGMFNYGYTF.

This clone was observed a handful of times. The gene calls are TRBV27 and TRBJ2-7, with 9 nucleotides matching TRBD1. CDR1 and CDR2 from the germline V gene are MNHEY and SMNVEV (reference sequence). The CDR3 extends over 15 amino acids. J gave up 3 bases and V 4 bases, and 7 bases lay outside the gene matches. This chain's CDR3 is CASSWKRQGGYEQYF. The CDR3 nucleotides are TGTGCCAGCAGTTGGAAAAGACAGGGGGGCTACGAGCAGTACTTC.

The rearrangement joins TRBV14 to TRBJ2-7, with 7 bases identical to TRBD2. Germline trimming cut 5 bases from V and 0 bases from J; bases unmatched to any gene: 7. This CDR3 has 15 residues. The germline V gene has CDR1 SGHDN and CDR2 FVKESK. The CDR3 loop reads CASSSGTGSSYEQYF. CDR3 coding DNA: TGTGCCAGCAGCAGCGGGACGGGCAGCTCCTACGAGCAGTACTTC.

The chain links TRBV7-2 to TRBJ1-6; D uncertain. Trimming shortened V by 5 bases and J by 9 bases, and 2 bases separated the two germline ends. From germline, CDR1 is SGHTA and CDR2 FQGNSA. The CDR3 has 10 amino acids. The CDR3: CASSASPLHF. In DNA form, the CDR3 reads TGTGCCAGCAGCGCTTCACCCCTCCACTTT.

V and J are TRBV4-1 and TRBJ2-3; D is unresolved. Germline loops: CDR1 MGHRA, CDR2 YSYEKL. V was shortened by 1 base and J by 7 bases, with 9 bases between the two germline ends. This CDR3 is 13 amino acids long. Here the CDR3 reads CASSQGLDNTQYF. Here the CDR3 DNA reads TGCGCCAGCAGCCAAGGCCTAGACAATACGCAGTATTTT.

V and J are TRBV6-6 and TRBJ2-3; 10 bases align to TRBD1. Germline loops: CDR1 MNHNY, CDR2 SVGAGI (reference sequence). The CDR3 runs to 15 residues. V lost 7 bases and J lost 3; bases outside the gene matches: 7. This chain's CDR3 is CASNRDRGRTDTQYF. DNA of the CDR3: TGTGCCAGCAACAGGGACAGGGGTAGAACAGATACGCAGTATTTT.

This clone was observed a handful of times. The chain carries TRBV4-1 and TRBJ2-2; D is uncertain. The ends were cut back, 5 bases at V and 5 bases at J, with 6 bases in the middle. Per germline, CDR1 MGHRA and CDR2 YSYEKL. The CDR3 has 12 residues. The CDR3 spells CASSRITGELFF. DNA of the CDR3: TGCGCCAGCAGCAGGATAACCGGGGAGCTGTTTTTT.

This clone was recorded only once. The rearrangement links TRBV2 to TRBJ2-7; D not certain. CDR1 SNHLY and CDR2 FYNNEI come from the germline V gene. This CDR3 region has 16 residues. Trimming shortened V by 1 base and J by 0 bases, and 13 bases separated the two germline ends. The CDR3 loop is CASSEGLGRLSYEQYF. The CDR3 nucleotides read TGTGCCAGCAGTGAAGGTCTAGGACGGCTCTCCTACGAGCAGTACTTC. Using reference TRBV2 and TRBJ2-7 for the parts outside the CDR3, the full variable domain is EPEVTQTPSHQVTQMGQEVILRCVPISNHLYFYWYRQILGQKVEFLVSFYNNEISEKSEIFDDQFSVERPDGSNFTLKIRSTKLEDSAMYFCASSEGLGRLSYEQYFGPGTRLTVT.

The chain carries TRBV6-1 and TRBJ2-1; the match to TRBD1 covers 7 bases. V gave up 6 bases and J gave up 12 bases; unmatched junction bases: 14. Per germline, CDR1 MNHNS and CDR2 SASEGT. This CDR3 has 14 residues. CDR3 DNA sequence: TGTGCCAGCAGAGCCATGACAGGGCCTGACGTGCAGTTCTTC. It codes for CASRAMTGPDVQFF.

This chain uses TRBV2 with TRBJ2-5; 10 nucleotides agree with TRBD1. Per germline, CDR1 SNHLY and CDR2 FYNNEI. The CDR3 runs 15 residues. Germline trimming cut 5 bases from V and 5 bases from J; bases unmatched to any gene: 8. CDR3 in DNA: TGTGCCAGCAGTCCCGGACAGGGGGTTTCGGAGACCCAGTACTTC. Protein: CASSPGQGVSETQYF. The variable domain in full, with the rest retrieved from reference TRBV2 and TRBJ2-5, is EPEVTQTPSHQVTQMGQEVILRCVPISNHLYFYWYRQILGQKVEFLVSFYNNEISEKSEIFDDQFSVERPDGSNFTLKIRSTKLEDSAMYFCASSPGQGVSETQYFGPGTRLLVL.

This rearrangement joins TRBV27 to TRBJ2-3, with D possibly matching TRBD2 (5 bases). Germline assignment: CDR1 MNHEY and CDR2 SMNVEV (reference sequence). Trimming left V 3 bases short and J 3 bases short, with 13 bases between. The CDR3 sequence is 15 residues long. CDR3 in amino acids: CASSLTTTQTDTQYF. In DNA, the CDR3 is TGTGCCAGCAGTTTGACTACTACTCAAACAGATACGCAGTATTTT.

CDR3 sequence: CSVYRQGGVGTF. In DNA, the CDR3 is TGCAGCGTATACCGACAGGGAGGTGTGGGCACCTTC. V is TRBV29-1 and J is TRBJ1-2, with 7 bases identical to TRBD1. Trimming removed 6 bases from V and 13 bases from J; junction bases left unmatched: 14. The length of the CDR3 is 12 residues. Germline V gene lookup returns CDR1 SQVTM and CDR2 ANQGSEA. Full variable domain (remainder filled in from reference TRBV29-1 and TRBJ1-2): SAVISQKPSRDICQRGTSLTIQCQVDSQVTMMFWYRQQPGQSLTLIATANQGSEATYESGFVIDKFPISRPNLTFSTLTVSNMSPEDSSIYLCSVYRQGGVGTFGSGTRLTVV.

V and J are TRBV12-5 and TRBJ1-2; possibly TRBD1 for D (5 bases). The CDR3 runs to 11 residues. Trimming stripped 8 bases from V and 6 bases from J, with 10 bases between. Germline V gene data show CDR1 as LGHNT and CDR2 as FRNRAP. The CDR3 nucleotides are TGTGCTAGTCGAGGGGTGGATGGCTACACCTTC. Translated, it gives CASRGVDGYTF.

Only one count was recorded for this clone. The chain uses TRBV7-8 and TRBJ2-3, with 7 bases fitting TRBD1. V lost 5 bases and J lost 9; bases outside the gene matches: 5. CDR1 and CDR2 (germline): SGHVS, FQNEAQ. The CDR3 runs 12 residues. CDR3 sequence: CASSRTGETQYF. CDR3 DNA sequence: TGTGCCAGCAGCCGCACAGGGGAGACGCAGTATTTT. The full variable domain, rest sourced from reference TRBV7-8 and TRBJ2-3, is GAGVSQSPRYKVAKRGQDVALRCDPISGHVSLFWYQQALGQGPEFLTYFQNEAQLDKSGLPSDRFFAERPEGSVSTLKIQRTQQEDSAVYLCASSRTGETQYFGPGTRLTVL.